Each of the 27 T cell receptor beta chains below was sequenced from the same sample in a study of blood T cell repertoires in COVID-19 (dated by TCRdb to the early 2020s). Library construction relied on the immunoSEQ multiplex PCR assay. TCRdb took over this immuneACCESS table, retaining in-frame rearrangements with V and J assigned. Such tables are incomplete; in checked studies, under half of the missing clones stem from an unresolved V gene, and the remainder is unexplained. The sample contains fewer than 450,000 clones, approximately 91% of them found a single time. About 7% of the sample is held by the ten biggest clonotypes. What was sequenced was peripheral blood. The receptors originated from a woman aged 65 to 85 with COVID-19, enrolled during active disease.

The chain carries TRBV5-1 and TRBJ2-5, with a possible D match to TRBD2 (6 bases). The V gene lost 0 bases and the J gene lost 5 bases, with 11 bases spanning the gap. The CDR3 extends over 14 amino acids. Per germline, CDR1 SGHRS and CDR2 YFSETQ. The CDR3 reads CASSLGGEAETQYF. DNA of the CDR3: TGCGCCAGCAGCTTGGGTGGGGAGGCGGAGACCCAGTACTTC. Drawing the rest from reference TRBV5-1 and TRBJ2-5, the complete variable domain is KAGVTQTPRYLIKTRGQQVTLSCSPISGHRSVSWYQQTPGQGLQFLFEYFSETQRNKGNFPGRFSGRQFSNSRSEMNVSTLELGDSALYLCASSLGGEAETQYFGPGTRLLVL.

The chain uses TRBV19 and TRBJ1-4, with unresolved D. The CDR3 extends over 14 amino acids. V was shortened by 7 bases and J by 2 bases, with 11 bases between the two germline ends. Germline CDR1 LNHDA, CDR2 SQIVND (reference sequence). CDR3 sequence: CASMLTETNEKLFF. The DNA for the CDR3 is TGTGCCAGTATGCTGACGGAGACTAATGAAAAACTGTTTTTT.

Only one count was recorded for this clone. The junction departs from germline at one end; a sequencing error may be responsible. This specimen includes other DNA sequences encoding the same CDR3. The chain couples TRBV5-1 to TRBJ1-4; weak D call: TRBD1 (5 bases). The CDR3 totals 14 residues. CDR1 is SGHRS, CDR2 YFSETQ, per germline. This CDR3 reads CASSLVAGLEELFF. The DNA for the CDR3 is TGCGCCAGCAGCTTGGTGGCAGGGCTTGAAGAACTGTTTTTT.

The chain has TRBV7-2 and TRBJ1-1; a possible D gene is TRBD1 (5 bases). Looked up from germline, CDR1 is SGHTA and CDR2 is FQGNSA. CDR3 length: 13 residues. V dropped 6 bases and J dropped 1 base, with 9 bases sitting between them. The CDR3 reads CASRQTGNTEAFF. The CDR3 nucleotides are TGTGCCAGCAGACAAACAGGGAACACTGAAGCTTTCTTT.

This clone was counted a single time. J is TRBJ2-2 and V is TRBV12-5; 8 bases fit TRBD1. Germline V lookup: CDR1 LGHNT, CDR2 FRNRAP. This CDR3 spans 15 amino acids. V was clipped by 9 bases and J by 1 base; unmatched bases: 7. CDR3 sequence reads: CASEPGTGNTGELFF. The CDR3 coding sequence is TGTGCTAGCGAGCCCGGGACAGGGAACACCGGGGAGCTGTTTTTT.

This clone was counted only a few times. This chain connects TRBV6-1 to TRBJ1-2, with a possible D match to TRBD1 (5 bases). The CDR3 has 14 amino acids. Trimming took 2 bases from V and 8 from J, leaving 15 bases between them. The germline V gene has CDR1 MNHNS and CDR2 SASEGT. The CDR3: CASSEIGGLGGYTF. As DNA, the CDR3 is TGTGCCAGCAGTGAAATCGGGGGTTTAGGGGGCTACACCTTC.

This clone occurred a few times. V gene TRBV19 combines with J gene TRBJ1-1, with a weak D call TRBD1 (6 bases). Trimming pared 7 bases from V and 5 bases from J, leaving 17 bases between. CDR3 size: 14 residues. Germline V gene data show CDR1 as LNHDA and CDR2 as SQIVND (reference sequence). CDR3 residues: CASKGGQKGTEAFF. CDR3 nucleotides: TGTGCCAGTAAGGGGGGGCAGAAGGGTACTGAAGCTTTCTTT.

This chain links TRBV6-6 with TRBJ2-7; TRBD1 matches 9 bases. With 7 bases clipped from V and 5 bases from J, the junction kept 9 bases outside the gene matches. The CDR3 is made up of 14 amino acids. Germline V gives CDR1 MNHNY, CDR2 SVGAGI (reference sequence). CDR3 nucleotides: TGTGCCAGCAACCCACAGGGGGCAAACGACGAGCAGTACTTC. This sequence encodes CASNPQGANDEQYF.

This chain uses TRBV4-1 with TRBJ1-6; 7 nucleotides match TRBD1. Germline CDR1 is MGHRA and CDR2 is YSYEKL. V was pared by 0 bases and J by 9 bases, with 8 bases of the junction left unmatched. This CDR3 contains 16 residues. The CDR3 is CASSQDNRGLTSPLHF. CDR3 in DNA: TGCGCCAGCAGCCAAGATAACAGGGGCCTCACTTCACCCCTCCACTTT.

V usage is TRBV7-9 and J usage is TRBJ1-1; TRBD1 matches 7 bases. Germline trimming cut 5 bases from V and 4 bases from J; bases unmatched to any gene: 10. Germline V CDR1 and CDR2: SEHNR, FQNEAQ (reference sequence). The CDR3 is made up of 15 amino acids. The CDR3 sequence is CASSQIQGTSTEAFF. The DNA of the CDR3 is TGTGCCAGCAGCCAGATACAGGGGACGAGCACTGAAGCTTTCTTT.

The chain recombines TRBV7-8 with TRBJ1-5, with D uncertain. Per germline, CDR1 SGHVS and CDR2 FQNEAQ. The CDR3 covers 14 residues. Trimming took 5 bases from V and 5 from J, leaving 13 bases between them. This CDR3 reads CASSQVMRDQPQHF. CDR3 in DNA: TGTGCCAGCAGCCAGGTAATGAGGGATCAGCCCCAGCATTTT.

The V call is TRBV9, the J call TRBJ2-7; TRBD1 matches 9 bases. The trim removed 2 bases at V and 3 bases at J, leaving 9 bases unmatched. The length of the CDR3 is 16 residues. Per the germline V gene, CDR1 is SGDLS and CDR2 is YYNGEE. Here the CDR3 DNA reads TGTGCCAGCAGCGTCGGCCCTACAGGGGGCAGCTACGAGCAGTACTTC. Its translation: CASSVGPTGGSYEQYF.

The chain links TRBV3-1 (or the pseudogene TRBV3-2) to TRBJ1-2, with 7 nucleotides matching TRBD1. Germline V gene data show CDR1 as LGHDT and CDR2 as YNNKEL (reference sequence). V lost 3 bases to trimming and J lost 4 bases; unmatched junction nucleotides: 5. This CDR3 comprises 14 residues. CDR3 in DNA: TGTGCCAGCAGCCATGACAGGGCTGGCTATGGCTACACCTTC. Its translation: CASSHDRAGYGYTF.

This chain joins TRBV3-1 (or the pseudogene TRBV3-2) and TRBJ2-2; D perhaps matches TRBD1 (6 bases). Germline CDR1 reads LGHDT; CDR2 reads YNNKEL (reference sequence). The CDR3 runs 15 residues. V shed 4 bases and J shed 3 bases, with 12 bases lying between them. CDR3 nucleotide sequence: TGTGCCAGCAGCCCCTTGGACAGAGACACCGGGGAGCTGTTTTTT. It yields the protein CASSPLDRDTGELFF.

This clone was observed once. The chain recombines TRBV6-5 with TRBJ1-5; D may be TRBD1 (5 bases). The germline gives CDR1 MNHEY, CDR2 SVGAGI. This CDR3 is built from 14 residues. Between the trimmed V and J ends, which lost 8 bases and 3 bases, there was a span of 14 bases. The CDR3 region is CASGGDFDNQPQHF. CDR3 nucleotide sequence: TGTGCCAGCGGGGGGGATTTCGACAATCAGCCCCAGCATTTT.

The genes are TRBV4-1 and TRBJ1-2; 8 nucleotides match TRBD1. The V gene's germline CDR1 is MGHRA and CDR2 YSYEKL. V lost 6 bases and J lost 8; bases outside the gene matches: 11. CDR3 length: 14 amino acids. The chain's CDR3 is CASSGHGQGSGYTF. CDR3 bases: TGCGCCAGCAGTGGCCACGGACAGGGAAGCGGCTACACCTTC.

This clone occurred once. CDR3 sequence (DNA): TGCAGCGTTCCTGGGGGCGGGGGGACCCTTATCTACAATGAGCAGTTCTTC. Its protein product is CSVPGGGGTLIYNEQFF. The chain has TRBV29-1 and TRBJ2-1, with 8 nucleotides matching TRBD2. The germline CDR1 and CDR2 sequences are SQVTM and ANQGSEA. The CDR3 loop spans 17 amino acids. The trim removed 5 bases at V and 3 bases at J, leaving 15 bases unmatched.

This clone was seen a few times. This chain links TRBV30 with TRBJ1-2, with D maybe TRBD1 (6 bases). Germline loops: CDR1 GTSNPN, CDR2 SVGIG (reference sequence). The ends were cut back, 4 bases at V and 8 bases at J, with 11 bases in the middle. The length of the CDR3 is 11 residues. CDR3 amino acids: CAWTLTGGYTF. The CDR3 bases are TGTGCCTGGACCCTGACAGGAGGCTACACCTTC.

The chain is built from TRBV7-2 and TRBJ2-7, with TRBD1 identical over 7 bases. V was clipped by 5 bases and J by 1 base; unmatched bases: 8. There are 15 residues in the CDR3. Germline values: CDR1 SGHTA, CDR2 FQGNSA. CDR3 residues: CASSLGQTLSYEQYF. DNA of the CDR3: TGTGCCAGCAGCCTGGGACAGACCCTTTCCTACGAGCAGTACTTC.

The chain's CDR3 is CASSLQGEREKLFF. The CDR3, as DNA: TGCGCCAGCAGCTTACAAGGAGAGAGGGAAAAACTGTTTTTT. The chain couples TRBV5-1 to TRBJ1-4; no reliable D call. V was trimmed by 2 bases and J by 8 bases, leaving 13 bases between them. Germline CDR1 is SGHRS and CDR2 is YFSETQ. The CDR3 length is 14 residues.

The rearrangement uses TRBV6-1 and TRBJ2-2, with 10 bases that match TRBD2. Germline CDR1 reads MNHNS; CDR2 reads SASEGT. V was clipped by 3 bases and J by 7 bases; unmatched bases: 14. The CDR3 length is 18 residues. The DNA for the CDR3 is TGTGCCAGCAGTGATTCCGGGCAGCGGGGGGGCACAGGCGGGGAGCTGTTTTTT. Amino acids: CASSDSGQRGGTGGELFF.

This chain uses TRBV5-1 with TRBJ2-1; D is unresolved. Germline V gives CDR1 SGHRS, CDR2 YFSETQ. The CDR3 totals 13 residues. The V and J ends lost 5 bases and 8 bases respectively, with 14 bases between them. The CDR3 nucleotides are TGCGCCAGCAGACAGCCCTCCGAACATGAGCAGTTCTTC. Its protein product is CASRQPSEHEQFF.

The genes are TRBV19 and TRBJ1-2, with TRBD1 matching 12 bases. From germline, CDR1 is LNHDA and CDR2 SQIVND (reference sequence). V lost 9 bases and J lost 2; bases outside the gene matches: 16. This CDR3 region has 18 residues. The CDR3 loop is CASQFSGTGGLQNYGYTF. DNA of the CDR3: TGTGCCAGCCAGTTTTCCGGGACAGGGGGCCTCCAGAACTATGGCTACACCTTC.

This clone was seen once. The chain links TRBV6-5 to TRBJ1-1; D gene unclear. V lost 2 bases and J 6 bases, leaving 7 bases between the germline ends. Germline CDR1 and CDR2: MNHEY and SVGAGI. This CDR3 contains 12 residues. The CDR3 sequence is CASSYTQAEAFF. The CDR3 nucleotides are TGTGCCAGCAGTTACACGCAGGCTGAAGCTTTCTTT.

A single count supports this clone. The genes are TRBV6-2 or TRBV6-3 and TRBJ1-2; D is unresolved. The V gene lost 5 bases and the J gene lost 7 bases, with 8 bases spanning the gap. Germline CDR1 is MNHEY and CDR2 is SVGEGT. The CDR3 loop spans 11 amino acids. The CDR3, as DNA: TGTGCCAGCAGTACGCAGGTTGGCTACACCTTC. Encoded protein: CASSTQVGYTF.

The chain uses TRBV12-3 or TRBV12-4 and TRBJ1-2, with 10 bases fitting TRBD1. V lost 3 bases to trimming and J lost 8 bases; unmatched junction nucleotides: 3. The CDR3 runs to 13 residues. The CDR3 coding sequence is TGTGCCAGCAGTTTGGGACAGGGGAGGGGCTACACCTTC. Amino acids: CASSLGQGRGYTF.

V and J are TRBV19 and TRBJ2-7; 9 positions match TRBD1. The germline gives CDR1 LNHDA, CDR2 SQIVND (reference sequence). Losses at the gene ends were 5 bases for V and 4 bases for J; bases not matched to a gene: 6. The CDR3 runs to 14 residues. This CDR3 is CASSSGTGSYEQYF. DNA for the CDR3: TGTGCCAGTAGTTCCGGGACAGGGTCGTACGAGCAGTACTTC.